Here is one T cell receptor beta chain with its context. Its specificity is not known. The PCR made use of 60 Vbeta and 13 Jbeta primers. Libraries were prepared by immunoSEQ multiplex PCR; TCRdb keeps only in-frame clonotypes and omits some of them. The table shows 55,000 to 70,000 clones, with roughly four fifths occurring only once. These data originate in a study of cytomegalovirus exposure and HLA in healthy donors. CDR1 is LNHDA and CDR2 is SQIVND in the germline V gene (reference sequence). The CDR3 covers 16 residues. The V gene lost 3 bases and the J gene lost 2 bases, with 16 bases spanning the gap. The study's findings and limits: Cytomegalovirus-associated TCR beta chains were listed, numbering 164.

This chain connects TRBV19 to TRBJ2-5; D possibly corresponds to TRBD2 (5 bases). The source of this sequence is a human donor in good health. The sample comprised PBMCs. CDR3 bases: TGTGCCAGTAGTATCCCACGACAAGGAGGACAAGAGACCCAGTACTTC. It translates to CASSIPRQGGQETQYF.